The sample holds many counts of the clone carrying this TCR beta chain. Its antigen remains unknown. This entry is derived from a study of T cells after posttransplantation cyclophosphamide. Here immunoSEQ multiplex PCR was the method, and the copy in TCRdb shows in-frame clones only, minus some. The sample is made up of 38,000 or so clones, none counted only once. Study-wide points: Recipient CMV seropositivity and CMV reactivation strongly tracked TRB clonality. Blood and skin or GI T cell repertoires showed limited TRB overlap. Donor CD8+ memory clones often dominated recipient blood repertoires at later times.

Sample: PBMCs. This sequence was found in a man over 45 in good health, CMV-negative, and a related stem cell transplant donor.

The CDR3 reads CASSLFRETQYF. CDR3 bases: TGTGCCAGCAGCTTATTTCGTGAGACCCAGTACTTC. V usage is TRBV7-2 and J usage is TRBJ2-5; the D is unclear. With 2 bases removed from V and 5 bases from J, the gap between germline ends came to 6 bases. The CDR3 loop spans 12 amino acids. Germline V gene sequence: CDR1 SGHTA, CDR2 FQGNSA.